This record concerns one T cell receptor (beta chain) sequence. The sample is drawn from a study of blood T cell repertoires in COVID-19. On the study more broadly: Material from acute and convalescent COVID-19 was sourced from the United States, Italy and Spain. T cells, B-cell-depleted T cells, or PBMCs supplied cDNA or gDNA.

Authors' processing steps: For nucleated cells, counts were estimated from reference gene primer amplification. Libraries were prepared by immunoSEQ multiplex PCR; TCRdb keeps only in-frame clonotypes and omits some of them. V and J calls plus clone size are reproduced from that table; the DNA served to infer D and trimming. The data show more than 35,000 clones, about nine tenths seen once. The sequence was obtained from a human donor in a cohort sampled during active COVID-19. Sequencing was done on a sample of peripheral blood.

CDR3 coding DNA: TGCGCCAGCAGCTGGGGCTCCGGGACAGGGATGACAGATACGCAGTATTTT. This gives the protein CASSWGSGTGMTDTQYF. This chain connects TRBV5-1 to TRBJ2-3; 9 bases are shared with TRBD1. The V segment lost 3 bases and the J segment 3 bases; nucleotides outside the gene matches: 11. Per germline, CDR1 SGHRS and CDR2 YFSETQ. CDR3 length: 17 residues.